This T cell receptor beta chain was retrieved from a study of cytomegalovirus exposure and HLA in healthy donors. The PCR had 60 Vbeta and 13 Jbeta primers. Method: immunoSEQ multiplex PCR; TCRdb's copy keeps in-frame clones and lacks some. This sample yields tens of thousands of clones, of which more than 60% are seen a single time; roughly 51% belongs to the top ten. The CDR3 has 15 amino acids. Trimming took off 6 bases at V and 3 bases at J, with 18 bases between the two ends. Germline assignment: CDR1 MNHNS and CDR2 SASEGT. This clone was seen more than once but under ten times. Its antigen is still unknown. Study-level findings and limits: Several of the most significant clusters appeared, in a later analysis, to be linked to common viral pathogens. Earlier findings revealed that most TCR beta V segments proved productive either about 90% or about 30% of the time.

This receptor was taken from a man aged 45-65 years in good health and CMV-seropositive. The sample comprised PBMCs. V gene TRBV6-1 combines with J gene TRBJ2-7, with D perhaps matching TRBD2 (6 bases). The CDR3, as DNA: TGTGCCAGCAGGAGGGGTGCGCGGGAAAACTACGAGCAGTACTTC. Its protein is CASRRGARENYEQYF.